This entry lists 2 T cell receptor beta chains sequenced from one sample in a study of T cells in Graves' hyperthyroidism and ophthalmopathy (dated by TCRdb to the late 2010s). The protocol used for the library was multiplex PCR. Sequencer: Illumina HiSeq 2000. The TCR beta CDR3 regions were amplified from RNA transcripts. A first-round RT-PCR of the TCR CDR3 used the HTBI primer set with the Qiagen OneStep RT-PCR kit. Using fastp trimming at Q25 and MiXCR clonotype assembly, TCRdb reanalyzed the public sequencing data and kept in-frame beta chains. CDR3 protein duplicates are merged, each entry listing the most common genes and DNA. Here the sample has roughly 840,000 distinct CDR3 sequences; 35% to 40% occur a single time. The ten largest clones represent around 9.3% of the sample. The sample was blood. All receptors come from a man aged 18-30 years with Graves' hyperthyroidism.

The table lists this clonotype with many counts. The CDR3 reads CASSYGDTDGYTF. The CDR3 DNA sequence: TGTGCCAGCAGTTACGGGGACACGGATGGCTACACCTTC. The V call is TRBV6-6, the J call TRBJ1-2; TRBD1 is a possible D gene (6 bases). This CDR3 is built from 13 residues. Trimming stripped 2 bases from V and 6 bases from J, with 10 bases between. The germline gives CDR1 MNHNY, CDR2 SVGAGI (reference sequence).

In this sample, this clonotype turned up a few times. V usage is TRBV20-1 and J usage is TRBJ1-5; D might be TRBD1 (5 bases). Trimming shortened V by 7 bases and J by 1 base, and 11 bases separated the two germline ends. CDR1 DFQATT and CDR2 SNEGSKA come from the germline V gene (reference sequence). The CDR3 length is 13 residues. CDR3 in amino acids: CSVGGASNQPQHF. The CDR3 DNA is TGCAGTGTGGGAGGGGCCAGCAATCAGCCCCAGCATTTT.